Here is one T cell receptor beta chain with its context. The data were taken from a study of blood T cell repertoires in COVID-19. CDR1 is SGHRS, CDR2 YFSETQ, per germline. The CDR3 totals 16 residues. The J segment lost 4 bases and the V segment lost 4 bases, leaving 5 bases of the junction unmatched. Per the original data handling: Amplification of reference gene primers was used by the study to estimate nucleated cell counts. Sequenced by immunoSEQ multiplex PCR; TCRdb stores in-frame clones only, minus some. That table supplies the V and J calls and clone size; D and trimming were determined from the DNA. The sample carries about 74,000 clones, 80% to 90% recorded once.

This chain connects TRBV5-1 to TRBJ2-3; 14 nucleotides agree with TRBD2. The source of this sequence is a man between 65 and 85 years old with acute or convalescent COVID-19. Source material: peripheral blood. The chain's CDR3 is CASSPGTSGSADTQYF. CDR3 in DNA: TGCGCCAGCAGCCCGGGGACTAGCGGGAGCGCAGATACGCAGTATTTT.